This T cell receptor (beta chain) derives from a study of OX40 agonist ivuxolimab in advanced cancers. Overall study: Patients received ivuxolimab, an agonistic anti-OX40 (CD134) antibody.

The V end lost 7 bases, the J end lost 5 bases, and 9 bases lay between the germline ends. CDR3 length: 12 amino acids. CDR1 is SGHNT, CDR2 YENEEA, per germline. The assay was immunoSEQ multiplex PCR, and TCRdb's table has in-frame clones only and misses some. The sample holds about 110,000 clones, approximately 90% seen once. This chain uses TRBV11-3 with TRBJ2-1; weak D call: TRBD2 (5 bases). This sequence was found in an adult with an advanced solid tumor such as melanoma, head and neck, liver or kidney cancer. The input for sequencing was CD4+ or CD8+ T cells sorted from blood, taken in a trial of the OX40 agonist ivuxolimab. The CDR3 reads CASTRGNNEQFF. In DNA form, the CDR3 reads TGTGCCAGCACCAGAGGGAACAATGAGCAGTTCTTC. The full variable domain, rest sourced from reference TRBV11-3 and TRBJ2-1, is EAGVVQSPRYKIIEKKQPVAFWCNPISGHNTLYWYLQNLGQGPELLIRYENEEAVDDSQLPKDRFSAERLKGVDSTLKIQPAELGDSAVYLCASTRGNNEQFFGPGTRLTVL.